The 22 T cell receptor beta chains reported below all come from one sample, sequenced in a study of blood T cells in healthy people across ages. A sample-barcoded 5' primer and a J-beta primer mix were used in a second PCR of roughly 7 to 11 cycles. MiXCR, applied by TCRdb to the 5' RACE reads, yields one record per CDR3 protein. The table includes around 1,800,000 distinct CDR3 sequences, about two fifths detected once. Sample: blood. These receptor sequences come from a human donor in good health.

The CDR3 is CSARAEHIFSYEQYF. For the CDR3, the DNA is TGCAGTGCTAGAGCGGAACATATCTTTTCCTACGAGCAGTACTTC. The rearrangement joins TRBV20-1 to TRBJ2-7, with D unclear. Germline CDR1 and CDR2: DFQATT and SNEGSKA (reference sequence). The CDR3 loop spans 15 amino acids. The V end was cut by 1 base, the J end by 1 base, with 14 bases between.

This clonotype was seen a handful of times. The genes are TRBV9 and TRBJ2-5; 7 bases line up with TRBD1. Trimming at V came to 0 bases and at J to 4 bases, leaving 3 bases not matched to a gene. The CDR3 sequence is 14 residues long. Germline-derived CDR1 and CDR2 are SGDLS and YYNGEE. The CDR3 is CASSVGWTGETQYF. In DNA form, the CDR3 reads TGTGCCAGCAGCGTAGGCTGGACAGGAGAGACCCAGTACTTC.

This chain uses TRBV25-1 with TRBJ1-2, with TRBD1 matching over 9 bases. V lost 10 bases, J lost 7 bases, and 13 bases stayed unmatched. The CDR3 is 14 amino acids. Germline CDR1 reads MGHDK; CDR2 reads SYGVNS. CDR3 residues: CATLRTGGQGGYTF. The CDR3 DNA reads as TGTGCCACCCTAAGAACAGGGGGACAGGGTGGCTACACCTTC.

V is TRBV5-1 and J is TRBJ2-3, with D uncertain. Germline V gives CDR1 SGHRS, CDR2 YFSETQ. The V end was cut by 5 bases, the J end by 0 bases, with 13 bases between. The CDR3 spans 15 residues. CDR3 residues: CASRIARTSTDTQYF. The CDR3 nucleotides are TGCGCCAGCAGAATTGCTAGAACTAGCACAGATACGCAGTATTTT.

The chain uses TRBV10-3 and TRBJ1-1, with 9 nucleotides matching TRBD1. The length of the CDR3 is 21 residues. Germline CDR1 is ENHRY and CDR2 is SYGVKD. Germline trimming cut 6 bases from V and 1 base from J; bases unmatched to any gene: 24. In DNA form, the CDR3 reads TGTGCCATCAGGCCGGGCCACCCACTGAGGGACAGGGAGGAGTGGAACACTGAAGCTTTCTTT. This translates into CAIRPGHPLRDREEWNTEAFF.

The rearrangement joins TRBV2 to TRBJ1-5; a possible D gene is TRBD1 (5 bases). CDR1 and CDR2 (germline): SNHLY, FYNNEI. This CDR3 is 12 amino acids long. Deletions cut 3 bases from V and 6 bases from J, with 6 bases between. The CDR3 DNA reads as TGTGCCAGCAGTGACCAGGGTCAGCCCCAGCATTTT. Translated, it gives CASSDQGQPQHF.

This clonotype appeared a few times. The chain employs TRBV20-1 and TRBJ1-1; D is ambiguous. Germline V gene lookup returns CDR1 DFQATT and CDR2 SNEGSKA (reference sequence). The CDR3 runs 13 residues. Trimming left V 0 bases short and J 4 bases short, with 9 bases between. The CDR3 nucleotides read TGCAGTGCTAGAGATACACGGGGCACTGAAGCTTTCTTT. Its translation: CSARDTRGTEAFF.

To note about this clonotype: One end of the junction does not line up with germline, which may come from a read error. The rearrangement joins TRBV6-1 to TRBJ2-3, with D possibly TRBD2 on 6 matching bases. In germline, CDR1 is MNHNS, CDR2 SASEGT. The CDR3 runs 16 residues. This CDR3 is CASSEAARTSTDAQYF. The CDR3 DNA is TGTGCCAGCAGTGAAGCGGCCAGAACTAGCACAGATGCGCAGTATTTT.

About this clonotype itself: A read error may be the cause here, since a much bigger clone is one base away. The chain carries TRBV9 and TRBJ2-1; TRBD2 matches at 9 bases. The CDR3 contains 18 residues. Germline CDR1 and CDR2: SGDLS and YYNGEE. CDR3 bases: TGTGCCAGCAGCGTAGGAACAGGCGGGGGGGTCTCCTACAATGAACAGTTCTTC. Protein product: CASSVGTGGGVSYNEQFF. Full variable domain (outside the CDR3, taken from reference TRBV9 and TRBJ2-1): DSGVTQTPKHLITATGQRVTLRCSPRSGDLSVYWYQQSLDQGLQFLIQYYNGEERAKGNILERFSAQQFPDLHSELNLSSLELGDSALYFCASSVGTGGGVSYNEQFFGPGTRLTVL.

This clonotype was detected only a few times. J is TRBJ2-3 and V is TRBV7-3, with 7 bases fitting TRBD1. The CDR3 covers 14 residues. Trimming took 5 bases from V and 5 from J; bases not matched to a gene: 7. Germline CDR1 reads SGHTA; CDR2 reads FQGTGA. CDR3 protein: CASSIDTGEDTQYF. The CDR3 DNA follows: TGTGCCAGCAGCATAGACACAGGGGAAGATACGCAGTATTTT.

This clonotype showed up just a few times. The genes are TRBV28 and TRBJ2-6; 8 positions match TRBD1. Germline trimming cut 5 bases from V and 1 base from J; bases unmatched to any gene: 4. Germline assignment: CDR1 MDHEN and CDR2 SYDVKM. The CDR3 sequence is 16 residues long. CDR3 bases: TGTGCCAGCAGTGGGGGACAGGCGTCTGGGGCCAACGTCCTGACTTTC. Residues: CASSGGQASGANVLTF.

Points on this clonotype: The junction and the germline gene differ at one end; a read error may be behind it. The V and J genes are TRBV10-3 and TRBJ2-5; D is unresolved. This CDR3 has 14 amino acids. Germline-derived CDR1 and CDR2 are ENHRY and SYGVKD. CDR3 in amino acids: CAISESRAQETQDF. The CDR3 DNA is TGTGCCATCAGTGAGTCCCGAGCCCAAGAGACCCAGGACTTC.

This clonotype was seen only a few times. The chain combines TRBV12-3 or TRBV12-4 with TRBJ2-7, with a weak D call TRBD2 (6 bases). The CDR3 is made up of 13 amino acids. V dropped 7 bases and J dropped 6 bases, with 16 bases sitting between them. The CDR3: CASNLTNGGEQYF. Here the CDR3 DNA reads TGTGCCAGCAACCTCACTAACGGGGGCGAGCAGTACTTC.

This clonotype was seen a few times. The chain couples TRBV11-1 to TRBJ1-2, with D possibly being TRBD1 (5 bases). The CDR3 has 14 amino acids. Per germline, CDR1 SGHAT and CDR2 FQDESV (reference sequence). V dropped 2 bases and J dropped 5 bases, with 12 bases sitting between them. The CDR3 region has the DNA TGTGCCAGCAGCTTATACGCGGAGGGGTATGGCTACACCTTC. Its protein product is CASSLYAEGYGYTF.

The rearrangement uses TRBV10-3 and TRBJ1-1; D is uncertain. Trimming shortened V by 0 bases and J by 2 bases, and 10 bases separated the two germline ends. Germline CDR1 ENHRY, CDR2 SYGVKD. The CDR3 has 15 residues. The CDR3 loop reads CAISESGMGNTEAFF. The CDR3 coding sequence is TGTGCCATCAGTGAGTCGGGGATGGGAAACACTGAAGCTTTCTTT.

With regard to this clonotype: The junction departs from germline at one end; a sequencing error may be responsible. The rearrangement uses TRBV7-9 and TRBJ1-4, with 7 bases matching TRBD1. The CDR3 is made up of 15 amino acids. CDR1 is SEHNR and CDR2 is FQNEAQ in the germline V gene (reference sequence). In DNA form, the CDR3 reads TGTGCCAGCAGCTTCCAACAGGGGATTAATGAAAGACTGTTTTTT. Amino acid sequence: CASSFQQGINERLFF.

This clonotype came up a few times. V is TRBV10-3 and J is TRBJ2-5; no clear D. The J call is doubtful: the DNA matches TRBJ2-7 better. The CDR3 length is 13 residues. Germline V gene sequence: CDR1 ENHRY, CDR2 SYGVKD. CDR3 nucleotide sequence: TGTGCCATCAGTGAAAAGGAGTGGGACGAGCAGTACTTC. It codes for CAISEKEWDEQYF.

The rearrangement links TRBV9 to TRBJ1-2; 8 positions match TRBD1. The CDR3 is 14 residues long. Trimming cost V 6 bases and J 4 bases; bases outside gene matches: 8. The germline V gene has CDR1 SGDLS and CDR2 YYNGEE. The CDR3 here is CASTEGQAAYGYTF. The CDR3 bases are TGTGCCAGCACCGAGGGACAGGCTGCCTATGGCTACACCTTC.

Of note for this clonotype: At one of its ends the junction is not consistent with the germline gene, which may arise from a read error. The chain uses TRBV4-2 and TRBJ2-1; the D gene is possibly TRBD1 (5 bases). Germline CDR1 LGHNA, CDR2 YNFKEQ. The CDR3 spans 15 residues. The CDR3 loop is CANSQDRDGNNEQFF. In nucleotides, the CDR3 is TGTGCCAACAGCCAAGACAGAGACGGCAACAATGAGCAGTTCTTC.

As to this clonotype: At one end the junction does not follow the germline gene, possibly because of a read error. V gene TRBV12-3 or TRBV12-4 combines with J gene TRBJ2-5; 8 bases fit TRBD1. This CDR3 has 14 residues. The CDR3 is CAGSWQGATETQYF. The CDR3 nucleotides read TGTGCCGGCAGTTGGCAGGGGGCAACAGAGACCCAGTACTTC.

This clonotype has ten or more counts. The genes are TRBV6-2 or TRBV6-3 and TRBJ1-2, with 7 bases matching TRBD1. V lost 7 bases and J lost 2; bases outside the gene matches: 4. This CDR3 is built from 13 residues. CDR1 is MNHEY and CDR2 is SVGEGT in the germline V gene. The DNA for the CDR3 is TGTGCCAGCACCCCGACAGGGAACTATGGCTACACCTTC. Translated, it gives CASTPTGNYGYTF.

The J gene is TRBJ2-6, the V gene TRBV7-2, with 8 bases fitting TRBD2. V was pared by 3 bases and J by 0 bases, with 4 bases of the junction left unmatched. The germline CDR1 and CDR2 sequences are SGHTA and FQGNSA. There are 17 residues in the CDR3. CDR3 sequence: CASSFARGVSGANVLTF. The CDR3 DNA follows: TGTGCCAGCAGCTTTGCGCGGGGGGTCTCTGGGGCCAACGTCCTGACTTTC. Full variable domain (remainder filled in from reference TRBV7-2 and TRBJ2-6): GAGVSQSPSNKVTEKGKDVELRCDPISGHTALYWYRQSLGQGLEFLIYFQGNSAPDKSGLPSDRFSAERTGGSVSTLTIQRTQQEDSAVYLCASSFARGVSGANVLTFGAGSRLTVL.